These 31 T cell receptor beta chains were all obtained from the same sample, sequenced in a study of CD8+CD57+ T cells in acquired aplastic anemia. TCR beta VDJ combinations and CDR3 sequences were profiled from genomic DNA. TCRdb itself ran the reads through MiXCR, one entry per CDR3 protein. The data hold around 79,000 distinct CDR3 sequences, with around 70% observed a single time. By flow cytometry, patients selected for sequencing had shown an expansion of CD8+CD57+ cells. The source material was sorted CD4+, CD8+, or CD8+CD57+ T cells (not recorded which) from PBMCs. These receptors all come from a human donor with aplastic anemia.

The CDR3 sequence is CASSFDPRREQYF. The CDR3 DNA sequence: TGTGCCAGCAGCTTTGACCCGAGGAGGGAGCAGTACTTC. This rearrangement joins TRBV7-2 to TRBJ2-7, with D perhaps TRBD2 (5 bases). Germline lookup yields CDR1 SGHTA and CDR2 FQGNSA. The CDR3 extends over 13 amino acids. V shed 3 bases and J shed 7 bases, with 13 bases lying between them.

The chain uses TRBV19 and TRBJ1-2; weak D call: TRBD1 (6 bases). Trimming removed 2 bases at V and 8 bases at J, with 12 bases between. The CDR3 is made up of 13 amino acids. From germline, CDR1 is LNHDA and CDR2 SQIVND (reference sequence). In DNA, the CDR3 is TGTGCCAGTAGTATATCACAGGGCGGCGGCTACACCTTC. It yields the protein CASSISQGGGYTF.

This chain connects TRBV20-1 to TRBJ2-3, with TRBD1 identical over 9 bases. The germline CDR1 and CDR2 sequences are DFQATT and SNEGSKA (reference sequence). CDR3 length: 14 residues. Trimming removed 4 bases from V and 5 bases from J; junction bases left unmatched: 7. The CDR3 is CSAMPGQGVDTQYF. In DNA, the CDR3 is TGCAGTGCTATGCCGGGACAGGGAGTAGATACGCAGTATTTT.

The V and J genes are TRBV10-2 and TRBJ2-7; TRBD2 matches at 9 bases. CDR3 length: 16 amino acids. CDR1 is WSHSY, CDR2 SAAADI, per germline. Trimming cost V 0 bases and J 4 bases; bases outside gene matches: 7. Here the CDR3 reads CASSESLRLAGYEQYF. The CDR3 region has the DNA TGCGCCAGCAGTGAGTCGTTGAGGCTAGCGGGGTACGAGCAGTACTTC.

The chain recombines TRBV15 with TRBJ2-7; possible D gene TRBD1, 5 bases. The CDR3 length is 14 residues. From germline, CDR1 is LNHNV and CDR2 YYDKDF (reference sequence). V was cut by 0 bases and J by 5 bases, with 11 bases left in between. The CDR3 DNA is TGTGCCACCAGCAGAGATAGCTGGGGCCACGAGCAGTACTTC. Protein: CATSRDSWGHEQYF.

The chain links TRBV7-8 to TRBJ2-1; 8 bases are shared with TRBD2. The ends lost 6 bases at V and 7 bases at J; junction bases unmatched: 11. The CDR3 is 15 amino acids. Germline-derived CDR1 and CDR2 are SGHVS and FQNEAQ. CDR3 nucleotides: TGTGCCAGCAGACAAGCGGGAGACGGGATTAATGAGCAGTTCTTC. This codes for CASRQAGDGINEQFF.

The V call is TRBV24-1, the J call TRBJ2-1, with 7 bases aligning to TRBD2. This CDR3 spans 15 amino acids. After removal of 3 bases from V and 4 bases from J, the junction contained 5 bases not matched to a gene. Germline V gene sequence: CDR1 KGHDR, CDR2 SFDVKD. As DNA, the CDR3 is TGTGCCACCAGTGATGGTGGACTAGATTACAATGAGCAGTTCTTC. It encodes CATSDGGLDYNEQFF.

The V gene is TRBV27, the J gene TRBJ2-3; no clear D. CDR3 size: 13 residues. Deletions cut 5 bases from V and 4 bases from J, with 10 bases between. Germline V gene sequence: CDR1 MNHEY, CDR2 SMNVEV (reference sequence). Here the CDR3 DNA reads TGTGCCAGCAGTCCCCCCCAGGCAGATACGCAGTATTTT. This codes for CASSPPQADTQYF.

The sample holds many counts of this clonotype. The chain has TRBV27 and TRBJ2-7; tentatively, D is TRBD2 (5 bases). CDR3 length: 12 residues. Per germline, CDR1 MNHEY and CDR2 SMNVEV (reference sequence). V was pared by 5 bases and J by 7 bases, with 12 bases between. In DNA form, the CDR3 reads TGTGCCAGCAGTGTGGACCGGAGGGAGCAGTACTTC. This encodes CASSVDRREQYF.

V usage is TRBV5-6 and J usage is TRBJ1-1; D uncertain. V lost 3 bases and J lost 11, with 14 bases in between. CDR1 and CDR2 (germline): SGHDT, YYEEEE. The length of the CDR3 is 12 residues. The CDR3 is CASSSGGWFAFF. The CDR3 DNA is TGTGCCAGCAGCTCAGGAGGTTGGTTTGCTTTCTTT.

V is TRBV19 and J is TRBJ2-1; possibly TRBD1 for D (6 bases). Germline CDR1 is LNHDA and CDR2 is SQIVND (reference sequence). There are 15 residues in the CDR3. The V end was cut by 2 bases, the J end by 3 bases, with 11 bases between. In DNA form, the CDR3 reads TGTGCCAGTAGTATAATTTCACAGGGCTACAATGAGCAGTTCTTC. Translated, it gives CASSIISQGYNEQFF.

This clonotype has at least ten counts. CDR3 coding DNA: TGTGCCAGCAGTCTCGATGTCCCGTTTTCACCCCTCCACTTT. It translates to CASSLDVPFSPLHF. The chain uses TRBV12-3 or TRBV12-4 and TRBJ1-6; D gene unclear. With 5 bases removed from V and 9 bases from J, the gap between germline ends came to 14 bases. There are 14 residues in the CDR3.

This chain joins TRBV2 and TRBJ1-2; the match to TRBD1 covers 8 bases. V shed 10 bases, J shed 6 bases, and the junction held 7 bases outside the gene matches. Germline CDR1 and CDR2: SNHLY and FYNNEI. The CDR3 sequence is 12 residues long. Here the CDR3 reads CATKTGVDGYTF. For the CDR3, the DNA is TGTGCCACTAAGACAGGGGTTGATGGCTACACCTTC. The variable domain in full, completed from reference TRBV2 and TRBJ1-2, reads EPEVTQTPSHQVTQMGQEVILRCVPISNHLYFYWYRQILGQKVEFLVSFYNNEISEKSEIFDDQFSVERPDGSNFTLKIRSTKLEDSAMYFCATKTGVDGYTFGSGTRLTVV.

The V call is TRBV10-3, the J call TRBJ1-2; TRBD1 is a possible D gene (5 bases). Trimming shortened V by 0 bases and J by 0 bases, and 11 bases separated the two germline ends. CDR3 size: 16 residues. The germline CDR1 and CDR2 sequences are ENHRY and SYGVKD. Here the CDR3 reads CAISESSGDANYGYTF. The CDR3, as DNA: TGTGCCATCAGTGAGTCTTCGGGGGATGCTAACTATGGCTACACCTTC.

This clonotype was detected a few times. The gene calls are TRBV10-3 and TRBJ1-3; D is uncertain. Per germline, CDR1 ENHRY and CDR2 SYGVKD. The length of the CDR3 is 11 residues. Trimming left V 7 bases short and J 4 bases short, with 5 bases between. CDR3 nucleotides: TGTGCCATCACTTGGGGAAACACCATATATTTT. It yields the protein CAITWGNTIYF.

The V and J genes are TRBV4-2 and TRBJ1-6; 8 nucleotides align to TRBD1. CDR1 LGHNA and CDR2 YNFKEQ come from the germline V gene. With 4 bases clipped from V and 7 bases from J, the junction kept 6 bases outside the gene matches. This CDR3 is built from 15 residues. CDR3 DNA sequence: TGTGCCAGCAGCCGGCCGGGACAGGAAAATTCACCCCTCCACTTT. It specifies CASSRPGQENSPLHF.

The chain recombines TRBV7-2 with TRBJ2-5, with 10 bases fitting TRBD1. Trimming removed 4 bases from V and 6 bases from J; junction bases left unmatched: 2. The CDR3 length is 13 residues. CDR1 and CDR2 (germline): SGHTA, FQGNSA. CDR3 loop: CASSWTGGKTQYF. The CDR3, as DNA: TGTGCCAGCAGCTGGACAGGGGGAAAGACCCAGTACTTC.

V is TRBV2 and J is TRBJ2-3; 7 bases fit TRBD1. This CDR3 has 15 residues. V lost 1 base and J lost 3; bases outside the gene matches: 4. From germline, CDR1 is SNHLY and CDR2 FYNNEI. The CDR3 DNA reads as TGTGCCAGCAGTGAAGGCAGGGGGTTGACAGATACGCAGTATTTT. Its translation: CASSEGRGLTDTQYF.

The chain combines TRBV10-3 with TRBJ2-1, with 8 nucleotides matching TRBD1. In germline, CDR1 is ENHRY, CDR2 SYGVKD. V gave up 9 bases and J gave up 2 bases; unmatched junction bases: 3. The CDR3 covers 13 residues. The CDR3 DNA reads TGTGCCATAGGACAGGGAACCTACAATGAGCAGTTCTTC. Translated, it gives CAIGQGTYNEQFF.

This chain connects TRBV19 to TRBJ1-2; tentative D call: TRBD1 (5 bases). Trimming removed 5 bases at V and 4 bases at J, with 14 bases between. Looked up from germline, CDR1 is LNHDA and CDR2 is SQIVND (reference sequence). This CDR3 contains 14 residues. The CDR3 DNA reads as TGTGCCAGTAGTCGGACATCCGGGGGCTATGGCTACACCTTC. Protein sequence: CASSRTSGGYGYTF.

V and J are TRBV2 and TRBJ2-7; possible D gene TRBD2, 6 bases. CDR1 is SNHLY and CDR2 is FYNNEI in the germline V gene. V lost 3 bases to trimming and J lost 3 bases, with 15 bases between them. CDR3 length: 15 residues. CDR3 bases: TGTGCCAGCAGTGATGAACTAGCTGGAATCTACGAGCAGTACTTC. It specifies CASSDELAGIYEQYF.

The chain uses TRBV2 and TRBJ2-1, with D tentatively TRBD2 (6 bases). Between the trimmed V and J ends, which lost 1 base and 4 bases, there was a span of 11 bases. CDR3 length: 15 residues. Germline values: CDR1 SNHLY, CDR2 FYNNEI. Written as DNA, the CDR3 is TGTGCCAGCAGTGAAGGGGGACTGAGGTACAATGAGCAGTTCTTC. Translating gives CASSEGGLRYNEQFF.

V and J are TRBV20-1 and TRBJ2-7; D gene uncertain. The CDR3 spans 12 residues. The germline gives CDR1 DFQATT, CDR2 SNEGSKA (reference sequence). The V and J ends lost 8 bases and 3 bases respectively, with 14 bases between them. The CDR3 coding sequence is TGCAGTTTGGAAGCACCACACTACGAGCAGTACTTC. It specifies CSLEAPHYEQYF.

The V and J genes are TRBV5-4 and TRBJ2-7, with D possibly being TRBD2 (6 bases). In germline, CDR1 is SGHNT, CDR2 YYREEE (reference sequence). This CDR3 contains 15 residues. The V end was cut by 0 bases, the J end by 4 bases, with 14 bases between. In nucleotides, the CDR3 is TGTGCCAGCAGCTTGGACGGACGGGGGATATACGAGCAGTACTTC. It yields the protein CASSLDGRGIYEQYF.

The chain has TRBV19 and TRBJ2-7, with D maybe TRBD1 (5 bases). Trimming removed 5 bases from V and 6 bases from J, with 17 bases in between. This CDR3 contains 14 residues. CDR1 and CDR2 from the germline V gene are LNHDA and SQIVND (reference sequence). The CDR3 coding sequence is TGTGCCAGTAGTGTGTCGCAGGGCCTAGGCGAGCAGTACTTC. Residues: CASSVSQGLGEQYF.

The chain couples TRBV2 to TRBJ1-4; D unclear. Germline loops: CDR1 SNHLY, CDR2 FYNNEI. The V end was cut by 7 bases, the J end by 7 bases, with 13 bases between. The CDR3 extends over 13 amino acids. The CDR3 DNA follows: TGTGCCAGCAAACTGTCCGCGAGTGAAAAACTGTTTTTT. Translating it yields CASKLSASEKLFF. The full variable domain, its missing parts supplied by reference TRBV2 and TRBJ1-4, is EPEVTQTPSHQVTQMGQEVILRCVPISNHLYFYWYRQILGQKVEFLVSFYNNEISEKSEIFDDQFSVERPDGSNFTLKIRSTKLEDSAMYFCASKLSASEKLFFGSGTQLSVL.

This clonotype was recorded many times. The genes are TRBV9 and TRBJ1-4, with 7 bases identical to TRBD1. Per the germline V gene, CDR1 is SGDLS and CDR2 is YYNGEE. The V segment lost 4 bases and the J segment 2 bases; nucleotides outside the gene matches: 5. CDR3 length: 15 residues. This chain's CDR3 is CASSLWDSTNEKLFF. Here the CDR3 DNA reads TGTGCCAGCAGCTTATGGGACAGCACTAATGAAAAACTGTTTTTT.

The chain carries TRBV7-3 and TRBJ2-7; D may be TRBD1 (5 bases). Germline CDR1 is SGHTA and CDR2 is FQGTGA. The CDR3 consists of 13 residues. V was shortened by 5 bases and J by 4 bases, with 12 bases between the two germline ends. The CDR3 bases are TGTGCCAGCAGCCAGGGCAACGAATACGAGCAGTACTTC. Residues: CASSQGNEYEQYF. Full variable domain (outside the CDR3, taken from reference TRBV7-3 and TRBJ2-7): GAGVSQTPSNKVTEKGKYVELRCDPISGHTALYWYRQSLGQGPEFLIYFQGTGAADDSGLPNDRFFAVRPEGSVSTLKIQRTERGDSAVYLCASSQGNEYEQYFGPGTRLTVT.

The chain employs TRBV19 and TRBJ1-4; no firm D call. Between the trimmed V and J ends, which lost 3 bases and 7 bases, there was a span of 15 bases. The germline V gene encodes CDR1 LNHDA and CDR2 SQIVND (reference sequence). CDR3 size: 15 residues. CDR3 in amino acids: CASSIPSVKAEKLFF. The CDR3 DNA follows: TGTGCCAGTAGTATCCCGAGCGTTAAGGCTGAAAAACTGTTTTTT.

The chain links TRBV15 to TRBJ2-2; D not resolved. Germline lookup yields CDR1 LNHNV and CDR2 YYDKDF (reference sequence). V lost 5 bases and J 7 bases, leaving 14 bases between the germline ends. The CDR3 spans 14 residues. Written as DNA, the CDR3 is TGTGCCACCAGCCAGAGATCTGGTGGCGGGGAGCTGTTTTTT. It is translated as CATSQRSGGGELFF.

The chain carries TRBV9 and TRBJ1-3; TRBD1 agrees at 9 bases. The CDR3 sequence is 19 residues long. Germline V CDR1 and CDR2: SGDLS, YYNGEE. The V gene end was trimmed by 3 bases and the J gene end by 2 bases; junction bases not matched to a gene: 15. Here the CDR3 DNA reads TGTGCCAGCAGCGCGCGAATCGCCCGAGGGACAGGGACTGGAAACACCATATATTTT. This gives the protein CASSARIARGTGTGNTIYF.